Following are 18 T cell receptor beta chains from one sample sequenced in a study of blood T cell repertoires in COVID-19. Clones were read by immunoSEQ multiplex PCR, and TCRdb kept only the in-frame ones, dropping some. The sample comprises 250,000 to 350,000 clones, 85% to 90% of which are singletons, and approximately 4% rests with the top ten. The sample taken for sequencing was PBMCs or T cells enriched from blood (not recorded which). The receptors stem from a woman aged 18-29 years with acute COVID-19.

This chain links TRBV30 with TRBJ1-6, with D uncertain. V lost 3 bases and J 5 bases, leaving 8 bases between the germline ends. This CDR3 has 13 residues. Per the germline V gene, CDR1 is GTSNPN and CDR2 is SVGIG (reference sequence). The CDR3 DNA sequence: TGTGCCTGGAGAAGGCAGGATAATTCACCCCTCCACTTT. Translation gives CAWRRQDNSPLHF.

This clone was detected a few times. This chain joins TRBV3-1 (or the pseudogene TRBV3-2) and TRBJ2-7, with D perhaps TRBD2 (6 bases). This CDR3 contains 14 residues. The V and J ends lost 2 bases and 5 bases respectively, with 13 bases between them. Looked up from germline, CDR1 is LGHDT and CDR2 is YNNKEL (reference sequence). The CDR3 region is CASSQYWEVHEQYF. CDR3 sequence (DNA): TGTGCCAGCAGCCAATACTGGGAGGTGCACGAGCAGTACTTC.

The J gene is TRBJ2-2, the V gene TRBV27; D is perhaps TRBD1 (5 bases). The CDR3 covers 14 residues. Per germline, CDR1 MNHEY and CDR2 SMNVEV (reference sequence). Trimming stripped 8 bases from V and 5 bases from J, with 15 bases between. The CDR3 DNA reads TGTGCCAGCGGACAAAGGGTTGGGACCGGGGAGCTGTTTTTT. This sequence encodes CASGQRVGTGELFF.

The chain joins TRBV5-1 to TRBJ2-1; 10 bases match TRBD2. CDR3 length: 15 amino acids. V gave up 4 bases and J gave up 9 bases; unmatched junction bases: 10. Germline V gene sequence: CDR1 SGHRS, CDR2 YFSETQ. Written as DNA, the CDR3 is TGCGCCAGCAGCGTGAGCGGGAGGGGGGATGCTGAGCAGTTCTTC. Translated: CASSVSGRGDAEQFF.

The chain joins TRBV27 to TRBJ2-1, with D tentatively TRBD2 (5 bases). This CDR3 comprises 21 residues. The V gene lost 3 bases and the J gene lost 7 bases, with 34 bases spanning the gap. Germline assignment: CDR1 MNHEY and CDR2 SMNVEV (reference sequence). The CDR3 reads CASSFLSMRLAGFRDTNEQFF. For the CDR3, the DNA is TGTGCCAGCAGTTTCTTGTCGATGAGGCTAGCTGGGTTCCGAGACACGAATGAGCAGTTCTTC.

This clone has just one count. V usage is TRBV12-3 or TRBV12-4 and J usage is TRBJ2-7, with D unclear. V was clipped by 6 bases and J by 0 bases, with 9 bases between them. The CDR3 length is 13 residues. This CDR3 reads CASRVSGSYEQYF. The CDR3 coding sequence is TGTGCCAGCAGAGTTTCGGGCTCCTACGAGCAGTACTTC.

This clone was recorded at least ten times. The gene calls are TRBV11-3 and TRBJ2-7, with 7 bases that match TRBD1. V lost 2 bases, J lost 0 bases, and 4 bases stayed unmatched. CDR1 is SGHNT and CDR2 is YENEEA in the germline V gene. This CDR3 spans 15 amino acids. CDR3 sequence reads: CASSLRTGTSYEQYF. The CDR3 DNA sequence: TGTGCCAGCAGCTTAAGGACAGGAACCTCCTACGAGCAGTACTTC.

The chain combines TRBV14 with TRBJ1-1; D ambiguous. With 4 bases removed from V and 1 base from J, the gap between germline ends came to 13 bases. The CDR3 is made up of 15 amino acids. Germline assignment: CDR1 SGHDN and CDR2 FVKESK. The CDR3 sequence: CASSRYRTTNTEAFF. The DNA of the CDR3 is TGTGCCAGCAGCCGCTACCGGACTACGAACACTGAAGCTTTCTTT.

The CDR3 protein is CASRTRDRESYEQYF. In nucleotides, the CDR3 is TGTGCCAGCAGGACCCGGGACAGAGAGTCCTACGAGCAGTACTTC. This chain uses TRBV28 with TRBJ2-7; 7 bases map to TRBD1. The V and J ends lost 6 bases and 1 base, in that order; junction bases with no gene match: 9. Germline-derived CDR1 and CDR2 are MDHEN and SYDVKM. This CDR3 contains 15 residues.

J is TRBJ2-1 and V is TRBV20-1; TRBD2 aligns across 8 bases. This CDR3 spans 11 amino acids. V lost 6 bases to trimming and J lost 9 bases; unmatched junction nucleotides: 4. Germline V gene data show CDR1 as DFQATT and CDR2 as SNEGSKA (reference sequence). For the CDR3, the DNA is TGCAGTGCCTCAAGCGGGAGTGAGCAGTTCTTC. This gives the protein CSASSGSEQFF.

This sequence joins TRBV2 and TRBJ1-4; the D is unclear. V lost 7 bases and J 7 bases, leaving 16 bases between the germline ends. In germline, CDR1 is SNHLY, CDR2 FYNNEI. The CDR3 loop spans 14 amino acids. In DNA, the CDR3 is TGTGCCAGCACCCAAGAGGGATCCCTTGAAAAACTGTTTTTT. Translating gives CASTQEGSLEKLFF.

This chain joins TRBV11-3 and TRBJ1-1, with TRBD1 as a possible D gene (6 bases). The CDR3 contains 14 residues. V was clipped by 5 bases and J by 7 bases, with 17 bases between them. Germline loops: CDR1 SGHNT, CDR2 YENEEA. CDR3 sequence: CASSQIQGPHEAFF. The CDR3 DNA sequence: TGTGCCAGCAGCCAGATACAGGGCCCCCATGAAGCTTTCTTT.

The chain is built from TRBV18 and TRBJ1-2; D gene ambiguous. The CDR3 has 13 amino acids. Per germline, CDR1 KGHSH and CDR2 LQKENI. V was pared by 6 bases and J by 3 bases, with 11 bases between. CDR3 amino acids: CASSGGEDYGYTF. In DNA, the CDR3 is TGTGCCAGCTCCGGTGGGGAGGACTATGGCTACACCTTC.

The chain combines TRBV19 with TRBJ1-6; the D gene is possibly TRBD1 (5 bases). V lost 6 bases to trimming and J lost 7 bases, with 13 bases between them. The CDR3 sequence is 14 residues long. Germline V gives CDR1 LNHDA, CDR2 SQIVND (reference sequence). CDR3 loop: CASRLDTRNSPLHF. CDR3 bases: TGTGCCAGTAGATTGGACACCAGGAATTCACCCCTCCACTTT.

The chain links TRBV24-1 to TRBJ2-1, with 7 bases matching TRBD2. Germline CDR1 reads KGHDR; CDR2 reads SFDVKD. V trimming: 5 bases; J trimming: 3 bases; junction bases outside the gene matches: 6. This CDR3 is built from 15 residues. CDR3 amino acids: CATSAAGDFYNEQFF. The CDR3 bases are TGTGCCACCAGTGCCGCGGGAGACTTCTACAATGAGCAGTTCTTC.

This rearrangement joins TRBV29-1 to TRBJ2-3, with no clear D. Germline V gene sequence: CDR1 SQVTM, CDR2 ANQGSEA. The V and J ends lost 7 bases and 2 bases respectively, with 13 bases between them. The CDR3 runs to 13 residues. The CDR3 nucleotides are TGCAGCGGCCTAACAGATACCACAGATACGCAGTATTTT. This translates into CSGLTDTTDTQYF.

The chain is built from TRBV24-1 and TRBJ2-4, with D possibly TRBD2 on 5 matching bases. The CDR3 extends over 16 amino acids. The V gene's germline CDR1 is KGHDR and CDR2 SFDVKD. V lost 3 bases and J 1 base, leaving 12 bases between the germline ends. The chain's CDR3 is CATSDRGRGAKNIQYF. Written as DNA, the CDR3 is TGTGCCACCAGTGATCGAGGGCGCGGGGCCAAAAACATTCAGTACTTC.

This sequence joins TRBV28 and TRBJ1-3; TRBD1 matches at 9 bases. Trimming at V came to 2 bases and at J to 4 bases, leaving 9 bases not matched to a gene. The CDR3 is 17 residues long. Germline lookup yields CDR1 MDHEN and CDR2 SYDVKM. The CDR3 spells CASSLDGGQGSGNTIYF. In DNA, the CDR3 is TGTGCCAGCAGTTTAGATGGGGGACAGGGTTCCGGAAACACCATATATTTT. Combining the CDR3 with reference TRBV28 and TRBJ1-3 gives the whole variable domain DVKVTQSSRYLVKRTGEKVFLECVQDMDHENMFWYRQDPGLGLRLIYFSYDVKMKEKGDIPEGYSVSREKKERFSLILESASTNQTSMYLCASSLDGGQGSGNTIYFGEGSWLTVV.